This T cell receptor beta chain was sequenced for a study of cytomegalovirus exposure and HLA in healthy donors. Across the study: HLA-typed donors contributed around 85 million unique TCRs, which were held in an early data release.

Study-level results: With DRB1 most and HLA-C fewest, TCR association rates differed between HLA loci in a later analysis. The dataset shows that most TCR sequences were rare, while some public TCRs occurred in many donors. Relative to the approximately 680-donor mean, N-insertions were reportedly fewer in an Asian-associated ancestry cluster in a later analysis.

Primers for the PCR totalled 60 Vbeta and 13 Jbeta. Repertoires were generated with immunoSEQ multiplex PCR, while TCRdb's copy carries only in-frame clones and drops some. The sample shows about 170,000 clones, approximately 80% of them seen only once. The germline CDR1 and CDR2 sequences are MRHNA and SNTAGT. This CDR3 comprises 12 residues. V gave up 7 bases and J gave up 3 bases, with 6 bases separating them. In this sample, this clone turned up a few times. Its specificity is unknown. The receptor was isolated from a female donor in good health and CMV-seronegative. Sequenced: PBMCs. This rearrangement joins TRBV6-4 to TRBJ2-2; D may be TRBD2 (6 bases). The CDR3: CASKRDTGELFF. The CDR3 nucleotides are TGTGCCAGCAAGCGGGACACCGGGGAGCTGTTTTTT.